One T cell receptor (beta chain) is described in this entry. Its antigen remains unidentified. The data derive from a study of tumor and adjacent non-tumor tissue in lung cancer. Study in general: Stage I to III disease affected over nine men and several women aged roughly 31 to 76.

Notes on the study in general: Patients with more diverse tumor TCRs had worse survival. TCR diversity was significantly greater in tumor than normal lung tissue.

The library came from three nested PCR rounds adapted from ARM-PCR protocols. TCRdb re-derived calls from the multiplex PCR reads in MiXCR, one entry per CDR3 protein. The repertoire holds about 120,000 distinct CDR3 sequences, with 66% as singletons. Germline assignment: CDR1 SGHNT and CDR2 YYREEE (reference sequence). The CDR3 runs 13 residues. V lost 0 bases and J lost 5, with 8 bases in between. The template was RNA from unsorted bulk tissue. Sequences were obtained from lung tumor tissue. The V call is TRBV5-4, the J call TRBJ1-1, with D maybe TRBD1 (5 bases). The receptor comes from a man aged 25 to 40 with non-small cell lung cancer. Here the CDR3 reads CASSLEGVTEAFF. For the CDR3, the DNA is TGTGCCAGCAGCTTGGAAGGGGTGACTGAAGCTTTCTTT.